This record covers a single T cell receptor beta chain. Antigen: not known. RNA transcripts yielded amplified TCR beta CDR3 regions. RT-PCR in the first round (using the HTBI primer set) targeted the TCR CDR3. A single record per CDR3 protein comes from TCRdb applying MiXCR to the multiplex PCR reads. The repertoire includes 550,000 to 800,000 distinct CDR3 sequences, about a sixth of them detected once, and under 10% sits in the top ten. These data originate in a study of T cells in Graves' hyperthyroidism and ophthalmopathy. General study findings and limits: The authors' 13 V-J model separated ophthalmopathy from stable hyperthyroidism.

The CDR3 is made up of 13 amino acids. V lost 1 base to trimming and J lost 7 bases, with 9 bases between them. Germline CDR1 reads SGHRS; CDR2 reads YFSETQ. Stable Graves' hyperthyroidism meant no ophthalmopathy progression within 18 months. The chain uses TRBV5-1 and TRBJ1-5, with D possibly matching TRBD1 (6 bases). Sequences were obtained from blood. The sequence derives from a man aged 18 to 29 with Graves' hyperthyroidism. CDR3 nucleotide sequence: TGCGCCAGCAGCTTGTCAGGGGAACAGCCCCAGCATTTT. It codes for CASSLSGEQPQHF.